This T cell receptor (beta chain) emerged from a study of radiation and T cells in renal cell carcinoma. Trimming stripped 6 bases from V and 1 base from J, with 10 bases between. The CDR3 is made up of 14 amino acids. Time point noted: blood 4 weeks post-SBRT, at nephrectomy. The treatment: 15 Gy SBRT to primary tumor, nephrectomy 4 weeks later. Nephrectomy followed 15 Gy stereotactic body radiation by 4 weeks. Blood was sampled at baseline, 2 weeks and 4 weeks after SBRT. Overall study results and limits: No pretreatment tumor biopsies were available for baseline clonotypes.

In the case of this clone: Its cognate antigen is unknown.

Assay used: immunoSEQ multiplex PCR; TCRdb lists only in-frame clones, some missing. This table has approximately 86,000 clones, approximately 86% appearing once. The sequence was obtained from a man in his fifties or sixties with renal cell carcinoma. This material consisted of blood, taken from a patient whose treatment included radiotherapy and nephrectomy. The gene calls are TRBV23-1 and TRBJ2-4; possible D gene TRBD1, 5 bases. TRBV23-1 qualifies as an ORF whose function is uncertain. The CDR3 bases are TGCGCCAGCAGGGCAGGGCATGCCAAAAACATTCAGTACTTC. Protein product: CASRAGHAKNIQYF.